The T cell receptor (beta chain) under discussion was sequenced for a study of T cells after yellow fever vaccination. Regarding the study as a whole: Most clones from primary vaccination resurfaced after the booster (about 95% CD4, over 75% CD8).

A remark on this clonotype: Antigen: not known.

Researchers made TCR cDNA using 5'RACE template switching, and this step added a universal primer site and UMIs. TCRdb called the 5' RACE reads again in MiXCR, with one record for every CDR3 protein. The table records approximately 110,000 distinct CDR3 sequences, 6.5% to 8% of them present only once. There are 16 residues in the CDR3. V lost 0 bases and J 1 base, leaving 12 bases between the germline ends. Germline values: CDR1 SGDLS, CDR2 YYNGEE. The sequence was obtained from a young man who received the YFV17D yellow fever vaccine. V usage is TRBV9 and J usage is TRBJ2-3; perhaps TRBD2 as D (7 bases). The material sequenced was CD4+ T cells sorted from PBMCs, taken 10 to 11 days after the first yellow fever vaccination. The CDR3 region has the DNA TGTGCCAGCAGCGTAGAGGGGGGGATTGGCACAGATACGCAGTATTTT. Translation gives CASSVEGGIGTDTQYF.